This T cell receptor beta chain derives from a study of CD8+CD57+ T cells in acquired aplastic anemia. Study background: Sorted CD4+ and CD8+ cell DNA averaged roughly 3.2 ug.

Study outcomes and limitations: The same twenty-nine CD8+ CDR3 sequences occurred in patients and in controls. Patients and healthy controls showed no significant CD8+ Simpson's diversity difference.

This clonotype was observed at least ten times. Its antigen is still unknown. After removal of 3 bases from V and 3 bases from J, the junction contained 5 bases not matched to a gene. This CDR3 is built from 14 residues. In germline, CDR1 is DFQATT, CDR2 SNEGSKA (reference sequence). Using genomic DNA as the template, TCR beta VDJ and CDR3 profiling was carried out. MiXCR, run by TCRdb on the reads, gives a single entry per CDR3 protein. The sample lists around 500,000 distinct CDR3 sequences, 25% to 40% occurring once. Flow cytometry had shown expanded CD8+CD57+ cells in the patients chosen for sequencing. Patients had undergone no therapy by the time their blood was sampled.

Sequencing was done on a sample of sorted CD4+, CD8+, or CD8+CD57+ T cells (not recorded which) from PBMCs. This receptor was identified in a human donor with aplastic anemia. The chain couples TRBV20-1 to TRBJ1-5; 7 bases are a match to TRBD1. CDR3 coding DNA: TGCAGTGCTAGGGTTCAGGGGGTCAATCAGCCCCAGCATTTT. Amino acid sequence: CSARVQGVNQPQHF.